This paragraph covers one T cell receptor beta chain sequence. In the authors' workflow: Amplifying reference gene primers gave estimates of nucleated cell counts. Profiling relied on immunoSEQ multiplex PCR, and the TCRdb table lists in-frame clones only, not all of them. That table gives V, J and clone size, and the DNA gave D and trimming. The sample consists of tens of thousands of clones, about 89% of them appearing once. This entry is derived from a study of blood T cell repertoires in COVID-19. Whole-study context: Spain, Italy and the United States supplied samples that represented acute and convalescent COVID-19.

Trimming pared 6 bases from V and 8 bases from J, leaving 23 bases between. This CDR3 is built from 15 residues. Germline-derived CDR1 and CDR2 are SNHLY and FYNNEI. Sample: peripheral blood. The chain combines TRBV2 with TRBJ2-7; a possible D gene is TRBD1 (6 bases). This clonotype was obtained from a human donor in a cohort sampled during active COVID-19. The CDR3 is CASREWTDSLLKQYF. In nucleotides, the CDR3 is TGTGCCAGCAGAGAATGGACAGATTCCTTATTGAAGCAGTACTTC.